A selection of T cell receptor beta chains follows, all from one sample in a study of regulatory T cells in long-lasting Graves disease. TCRdb fed the multiplex PCR reads into MiXCR, producing one record per CDR3 protein. This table has 600,000 to 800,000 distinct CDR3 sequences, around 32% appearing once. The sample was peripheral blood mononuclear cells (PBMCs), taken when the disease was refractory, from a patient treated with antithyroid drugs. These receptor sequences come from a female donor with Graves disease. Each CDR3 is given without its conserved first and last residue. Fields, in order: CDR3 protein, V gene, J gene.

CDR3: ASRSNRGPYY; V: TRBV6-2/TRBV6-3; J: TRBJ2-4
CDR3: ASRHYSDSSNEKLF; V: TRBV6-1; J: TRBJ1-4
CDR3: ASSRQRITEAF; V: TRBV6-1; J: TRBJ1-1
CDR3: ASSYSAGGSYEQY; V: TRBV6-2/TRBV6-3; J: TRBJ2-7
CDR3: ASSGVSYEQY; V: TRBV25-1; J: TRBJ2-7
CDR3: ASTRDTENSPLH; V: TRBV6-1; J: TRBJ1-6
CDR3: SVGGAQNSGNTIY; V: TRBV29-1; J: TRBJ1-3
CDR3: ASSLSPGGEKLF; V: TRBV7-6; J: TRBJ1-4
CDR3: ASSVGVRAYEQY; V: TRBV5-1; J: TRBJ2-7
CDR3: ASSEAGLRGYGYT; V: TRBV2; J: TRBJ1-2